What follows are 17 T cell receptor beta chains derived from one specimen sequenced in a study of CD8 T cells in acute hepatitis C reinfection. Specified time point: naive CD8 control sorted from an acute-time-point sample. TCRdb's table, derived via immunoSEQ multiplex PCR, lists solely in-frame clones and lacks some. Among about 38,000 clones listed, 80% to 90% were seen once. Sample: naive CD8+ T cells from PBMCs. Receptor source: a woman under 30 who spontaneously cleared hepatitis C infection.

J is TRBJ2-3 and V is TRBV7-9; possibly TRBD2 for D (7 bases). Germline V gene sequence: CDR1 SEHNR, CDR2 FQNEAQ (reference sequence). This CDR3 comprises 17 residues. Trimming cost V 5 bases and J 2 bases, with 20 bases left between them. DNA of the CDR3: TGTGCCAGCAGCCTCCCGTGGGACAAGCGGGACACAGATACGCAGTATTTT. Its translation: CASSLPWDKRDTDTQYF.

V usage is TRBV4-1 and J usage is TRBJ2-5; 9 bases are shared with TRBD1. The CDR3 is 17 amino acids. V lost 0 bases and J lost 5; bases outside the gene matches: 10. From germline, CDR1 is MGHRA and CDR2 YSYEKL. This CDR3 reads CASSQDPSGTGLETQYF. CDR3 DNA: TGCGCCAGCAGCCAAGATCCCTCCGGGACAGGGCTGGAGACCCAGTACTTC.

The CDR3 here is CASSQGGGGRQNEQFF. In DNA form, the CDR3 reads TGCGCCAGCAGCCAAGGGGGGGGCGGGAGACAGAATGAGCAGTTCTTC. The chain carries TRBV4-1 and TRBJ2-1, with a weak D call TRBD2 (7 bases). The germline CDR1 and CDR2 sequences are MGHRA and YSYEKL. The CDR3 extends over 16 amino acids. Trimming pared 1 base from V and 7 bases from J, leaving 17 bases between.

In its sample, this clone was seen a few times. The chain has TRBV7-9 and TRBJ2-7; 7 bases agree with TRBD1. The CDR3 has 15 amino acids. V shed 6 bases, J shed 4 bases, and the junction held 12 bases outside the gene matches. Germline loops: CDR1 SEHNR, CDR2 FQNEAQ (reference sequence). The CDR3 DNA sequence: TGTGCCAGCAGATCCTCAGGGGGAACGTTGTACGAGCAGTACTTC. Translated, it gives CASRSSGGTLYEQYF.

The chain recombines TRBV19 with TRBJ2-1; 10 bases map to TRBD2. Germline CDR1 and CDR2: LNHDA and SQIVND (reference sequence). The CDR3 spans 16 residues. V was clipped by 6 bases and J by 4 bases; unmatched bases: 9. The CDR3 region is CASSWTSGLLYNEQFF. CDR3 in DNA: TGTGCCAGTAGCTGGACTAGCGGATTACTATACAATGAGCAGTTCTTC.

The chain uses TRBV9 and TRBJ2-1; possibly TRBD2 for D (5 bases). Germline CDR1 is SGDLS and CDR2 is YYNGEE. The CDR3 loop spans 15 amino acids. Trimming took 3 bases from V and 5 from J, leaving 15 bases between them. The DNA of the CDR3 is TGTGCCAGCAGCGCTGGGCGGGCTACAAACAATGAGCAGTTCTTC. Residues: CASSAGRATNNEQFF. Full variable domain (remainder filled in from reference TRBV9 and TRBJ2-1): DSGVTQTPKHLITATGQRVTLRCSPRSGDLSVYWYQQSLDQGLQFLIQYYNGEERAKGNILERFSAQQFPDLHSELNLSSLELGDSALYFCASSAGRATNNEQFFGPGTRLTVL.

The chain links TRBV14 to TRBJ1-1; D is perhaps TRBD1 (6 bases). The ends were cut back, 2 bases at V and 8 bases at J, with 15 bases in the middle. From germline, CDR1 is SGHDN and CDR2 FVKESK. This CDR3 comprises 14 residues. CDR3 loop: CASSQYLQGWEAFF. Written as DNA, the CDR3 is TGTGCCAGCAGCCAATACCTACAGGGCTGGGAAGCTTTCTTT.

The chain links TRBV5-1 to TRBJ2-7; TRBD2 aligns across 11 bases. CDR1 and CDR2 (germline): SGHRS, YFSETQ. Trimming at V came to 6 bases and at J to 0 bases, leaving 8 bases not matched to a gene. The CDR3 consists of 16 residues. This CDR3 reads CASTPGTSGYSYEQYF. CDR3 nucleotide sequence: TGCGCCAGCACCCCCGGGACTAGCGGATACTCCTACGAGCAGTACTTC. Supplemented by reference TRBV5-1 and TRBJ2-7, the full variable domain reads KAGVTQTPRYLIKTRGQQVTLSCSPISGHRSVSWYQQTPGQGLQFLFEYFSETQRNKGNFPGRFSGRQFSNSRSEMNVSTLELGDSALYLCASTPGTSGYSYEQYFGPGTRLTVT.

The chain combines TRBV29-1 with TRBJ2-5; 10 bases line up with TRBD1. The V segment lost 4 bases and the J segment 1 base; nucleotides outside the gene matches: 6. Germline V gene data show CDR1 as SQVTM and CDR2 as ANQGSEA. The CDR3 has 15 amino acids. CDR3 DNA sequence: TGCAGCGTTGGGCGACAGGGGGCTGTCCAAGAGACCCAGTACTTC. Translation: CSVGRQGAVQETQYF.

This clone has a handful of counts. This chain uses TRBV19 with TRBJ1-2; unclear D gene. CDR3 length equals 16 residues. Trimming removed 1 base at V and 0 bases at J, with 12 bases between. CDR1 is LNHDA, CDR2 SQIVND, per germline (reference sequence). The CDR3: CASSIVWQPTNYGYTF. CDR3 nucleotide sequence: TGTGCCAGTAGTATAGTGTGGCAGCCAACTAACTATGGCTACACCTTC.

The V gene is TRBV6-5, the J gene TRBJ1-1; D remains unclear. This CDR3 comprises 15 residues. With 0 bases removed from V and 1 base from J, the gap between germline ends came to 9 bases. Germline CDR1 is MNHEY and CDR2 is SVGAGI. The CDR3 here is CASSYSKAGNTEAFF. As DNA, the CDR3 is TGTGCCAGCAGTTACTCGAAGGCAGGGAACACTGAAGCTTTCTTT.

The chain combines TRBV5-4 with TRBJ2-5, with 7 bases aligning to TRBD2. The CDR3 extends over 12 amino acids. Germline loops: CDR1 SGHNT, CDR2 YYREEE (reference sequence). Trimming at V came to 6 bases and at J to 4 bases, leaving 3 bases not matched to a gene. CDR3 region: CASTPGGETQYF. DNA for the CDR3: TGTGCCAGCACCCCGGGGGGAGAGACCCAGTACTTC. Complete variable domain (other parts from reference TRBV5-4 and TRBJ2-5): ETGVTQSPTHLIKTRGQQVTLRCSSQSGHNTVSWYQQALGQGPQFIFQYYREEENGRGNFPPRFSGLQFPNYSSELNVNALELDDSALYLCASTPGGETQYFGPGTRLLVL.

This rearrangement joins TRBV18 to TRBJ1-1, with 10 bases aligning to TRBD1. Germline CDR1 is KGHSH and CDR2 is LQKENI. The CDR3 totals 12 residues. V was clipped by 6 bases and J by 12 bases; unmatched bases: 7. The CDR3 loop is CASSPGTGETFF. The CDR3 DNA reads TGTGCCAGCTCGCCGGGGACAGGGGAGACTTTCTTT.

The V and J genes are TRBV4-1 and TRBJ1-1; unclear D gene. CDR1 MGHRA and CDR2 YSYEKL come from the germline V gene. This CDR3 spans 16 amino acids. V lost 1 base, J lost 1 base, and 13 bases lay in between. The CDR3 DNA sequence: TGCGCCAGCAGCCAAGTCCCTTGGGCAGGGAACACTGAAGCTTTCTTT. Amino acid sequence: CASSQVPWAGNTEAFF.

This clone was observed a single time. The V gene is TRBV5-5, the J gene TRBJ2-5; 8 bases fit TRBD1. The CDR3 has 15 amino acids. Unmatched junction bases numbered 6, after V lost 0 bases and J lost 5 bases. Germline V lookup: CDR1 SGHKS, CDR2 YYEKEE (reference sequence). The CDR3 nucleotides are TGTGCCAGCAGCTTGGCCTGGACAGGGATCGAGACCCAGTACTTC. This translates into CASSLAWTGIETQYF.

The CDR3 region is CASSLKGSQHEQYF. CDR3 nucleotide sequence: TGTGCCAGCAGTTTAAAGGGAAGTCAGCACGAGCAGTACTTC. This chain joins TRBV27 and TRBJ2-7; D uncertain. Per the germline V gene, CDR1 is MNHEY and CDR2 is SMNVEV (reference sequence). CDR3 length: 14 amino acids. V dropped 2 bases and J dropped 5 bases, with 13 bases sitting between them.

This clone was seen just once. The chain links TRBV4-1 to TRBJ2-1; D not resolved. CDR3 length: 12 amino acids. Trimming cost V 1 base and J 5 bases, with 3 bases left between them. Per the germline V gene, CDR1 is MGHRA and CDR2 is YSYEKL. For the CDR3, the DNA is TGCGCCAGCAGCCAAGCCCACAATGAGCAGTTCTTC. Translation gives CASSQAHNEQFF.